These T cell receptor beta chains were read from a single sample in a study of Graves' ophthalmopathy and Graves' hyperthyroidism. TCRdb passed the multiplex PCR reads through MiXCR, listing each CDR3 protein once. The table lists some 250,000 distinct CDR3 sequences, 40% to 50% of them singletons. The sample comprised peripheral blood. Source of these receptors: an adult man with Graves' ophthalmopathy. Each CDR3 is given with its conserved first and last residue. The D gene is left open where the match is weak. Expanded clones get a size class; other rows say once, few or many, or leave the size out.

J: TRBJ2-7; V: TRBV7-9; D: NA; size: NA; DNA: TGTGCCTGGAGTGGTTATGAGCCAAACCCCTACGAGCAGTACTTC; CDR3: CAWSGYEPNPYEQYF
J: TRBJ1-5; V: TRBV7-9; D: NA; size: NA; DNA: TGTGCCAGCAGCTTGGACCTCAATCAGCCCCAGCATTTT; CDR3: CASSLDLNQPQHF
J: TRBJ2-5; V: TRBV20-1; D: TRBD2; size: NA; DNA: TGCAGTGCTAGAGACTTAGCGGGAGGGCACCAAGAGACCCAGTACTTC; CDR3: CSARDLAGGHQETQYF
J: TRBJ2-3; V: TRBV7-3; D: NA; size: NA; DNA: TGTGCCAGCAGCCCCGGCACAGATACGCAGTATTTT; CDR3: CASSPGTDTQYF
J: TRBJ1-5; V: TRBV6-2/TRBV6-3; D: TRBD1; size: NA; DNA: TGTGCCAGCAGTTACGAGGGGGCGCATCAGCCCCAGCATTTT; CDR3: CASSYEGAHQPQHF
J: TRBJ1-2; V: TRBV10-2; D: NA; size: many; DNA: TGCGCCAGCAGAGACATCGTACAGGACTATGGCTACACCTTC; CDR3: CASRDIVQDYGYTF
J: TRBJ2-2; V: TRBV7-3; D: NA; size: NA; DNA: TGTGCCAGCAGCCCCTCCGGACACTCTATGAACACCGGGGAGCTGTTTTTT; CDR3: CASSPSGHSMNTGELFF
J: TRBJ2-3; V: TRBV12-3/TRBV12-4; D: NA; size: NA; DNA: TGTGCCAGCAGTTTCCGGACCAGCACAGATACGCAGTATTTT; CDR3: CASSFRTSTDTQYF
J: TRBJ2-5; V: TRBV2; D: NA; size: NA; DNA: TGTGCCAGCAGTCCGGGTCCCACTCAAGAGACCCAGTACTTC; CDR3: CASSPGPTQETQYF
J: TRBJ1-2; V: TRBV2; D: TRBD1; size: NA; DNA: TGTGCCAGCAGTGTTTGGAGGGGGCGTGATGGCTACACCTTC; CDR3: CASSVWRGRDGYTF
J: TRBJ1-2; V: TRBV14; D: NA; size: NA; DNA: TGTGCCAGCAGCCAAGGGAGGCTATTTGGCTACACCTTC; CDR3: CASSQGRLFGYTF
J: TRBJ2-7; V: TRBV2; D: TRBD1; size: NA; DNA: TGTGCCAGCAGAGAGAAGACAGGGGCCTCCTACGAGCAGTACTTC; CDR3: CASREKTGASYEQYF
J: TRBJ1-1; V: TRBV7-2; D: NA; size: NA; DNA: TGTGCCAGCAGCCCCCGAGGGGTAGCTGAAGCTTTCTTT; CDR3: CASSPRGVAEAFF
J: TRBJ2-2; V: TRBV2; D: NA; size: many; DNA: TGTGCCAGCGGGGGTCCCTCAAGCACCGGGGAGCTGTTTTTT; CDR3: CASGGPSSTGELFF
J: TRBJ1-1; V: TRBV9; D: TRBD1; size: NA; DNA: TGTGCCAGCAACCCCGGGACAGGGACAACTTTCTTT; CDR3: CASNPGTGTTFF
J: TRBJ1-2; V: TRBV27; D: NA; size: many; DNA: TGTGCCAGCAGTTTAAACAGGGCTCACTATGGCTACACCTTC; CDR3: CASSLNRAHYGYTF
J: TRBJ1-6; V: TRBV12-3/TRBV12-4; D: NA; size: NA; DNA: TGTGCCAGCAGTTTCCAGGCCGGTTCACCCCTCCACTTT; CDR3: CASSFQAGSPLHF
J: TRBJ2-7; V: TRBV10-3; D: TRBD1; size: few; DNA: TGTGCCAGCAGTTTTCAAAACAGGGGGCAATGGTTAGGCGAGCAGTACTTC; CDR3: CASSFQNRGQWLGEQYF
J: TRBJ2-6; V: TRBV7-2; D: TRBD1; size: NA; DNA: TGTGCCAGCAGCCGACAGGGGGCTGGGGCCAACGTCCTGACTTTC; CDR3: CASSRQGAGANVLTF
J: TRBJ1-1; V: TRBV25-1; D: NA; size: NA; DNA: TGTGCCAGCAGTGACTGGGACACGAAGAACACTGAAGCTTTCTTT; CDR3: CASSDWDTKNTEAFF
J: TRBJ2-6; V: TRBV7-3; D: NA; size: NA; DNA: TGTGCCAGCGGACCCGAGGTTTCTGGGGCCAACGTCCTGACTTTC; CDR3: CASGPEVSGANVLTF
J: TRBJ1-5; V: TRBV2; D: NA; size: NA; DNA: TGTGCCAGCACCGTTGGGAGGGATCAGCCCCAGCATTTT; CDR3: CASTVGRDQPQHF